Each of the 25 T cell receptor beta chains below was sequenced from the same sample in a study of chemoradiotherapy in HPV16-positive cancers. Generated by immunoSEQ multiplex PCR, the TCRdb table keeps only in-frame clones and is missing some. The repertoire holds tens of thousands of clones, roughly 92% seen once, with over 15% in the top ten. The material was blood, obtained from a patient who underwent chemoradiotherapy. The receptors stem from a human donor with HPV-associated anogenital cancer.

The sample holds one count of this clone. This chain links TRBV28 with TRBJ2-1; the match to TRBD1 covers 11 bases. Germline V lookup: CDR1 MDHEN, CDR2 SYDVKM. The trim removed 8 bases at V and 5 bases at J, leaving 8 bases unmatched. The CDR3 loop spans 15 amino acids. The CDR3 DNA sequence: TGTGCCAGCGGGGGAATGGGACAGGGGGACAATGAGCAGTTCTTC. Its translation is CASGGMGQGDNEQFF.

The CDR3 region has the DNA TGTGCCGGACGGTTTAATTGGGGGGCGAACACTGAAGCTTTCTTT. Translation: CAGRFNWGANTEAFF. The rearrangement joins TRBV6-1 to TRBJ1-1; D is perhaps TRBD1 (6 bases). The CDR3 is 15 residues long. The germline V gene encodes CDR1 MNHNS and CDR2 SASEGT. Trimming pared 11 bases from V and 1 base from J, leaving 20 bases between.

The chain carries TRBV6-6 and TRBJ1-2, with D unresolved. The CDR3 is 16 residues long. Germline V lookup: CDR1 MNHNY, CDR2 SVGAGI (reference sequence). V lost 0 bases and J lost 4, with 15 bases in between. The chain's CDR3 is CASSYSRGPASYGYTF. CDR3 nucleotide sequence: TGTGCCAGCAGTTACTCGAGAGGGCCGGCGAGCTATGGCTACACCTTC.

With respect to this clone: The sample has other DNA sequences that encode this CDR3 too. CDR3: CSAREDYEQYF. Written as DNA, the CDR3 is TGCAGTGCTAGAGAGGACTACGAGCAGTACTTC. The chain uses TRBV20-1 and TRBJ2-7; D ambiguous. The length of the CDR3 is 11 residues. CDR1 is DFQATT, CDR2 SNEGSKA, per germline (reference sequence). The germline V and J ends were trimmed by 0 bases and 3 bases, with 3 bases remaining between them.

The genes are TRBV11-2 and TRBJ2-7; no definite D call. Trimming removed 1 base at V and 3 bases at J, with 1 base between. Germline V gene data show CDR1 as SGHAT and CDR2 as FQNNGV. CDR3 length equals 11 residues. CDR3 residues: CASSLVYEQYF. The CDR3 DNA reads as TGTGCCAGCAGCTTAGTCTACGAGCAGTACTTC.

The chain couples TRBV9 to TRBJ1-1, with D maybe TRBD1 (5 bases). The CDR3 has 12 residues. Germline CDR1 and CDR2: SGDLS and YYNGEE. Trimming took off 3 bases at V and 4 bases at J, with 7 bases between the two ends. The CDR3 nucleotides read TGTGCCAGCAGCGGGGGGAGCACTGAAGCTTTCTTT. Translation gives CASSGGSTEAFF.

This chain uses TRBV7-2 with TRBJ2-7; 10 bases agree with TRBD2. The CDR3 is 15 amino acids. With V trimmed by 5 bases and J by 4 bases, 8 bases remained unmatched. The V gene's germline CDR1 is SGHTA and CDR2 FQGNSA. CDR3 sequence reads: CASSPRTSGIYEQYF. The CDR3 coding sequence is TGTGCCAGCAGCCCCAGGACTAGCGGAATTTACGAGCAGTACTTC.

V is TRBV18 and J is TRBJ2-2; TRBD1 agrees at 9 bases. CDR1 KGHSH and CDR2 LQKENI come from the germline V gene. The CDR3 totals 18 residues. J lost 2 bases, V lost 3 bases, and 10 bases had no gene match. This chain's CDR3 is CASSPQPTGGPNTGELFF. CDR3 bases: TGTGCCAGCTCACCCCAGCCAACAGGGGGCCCTAACACCGGGGAGCTGTTTTTT.

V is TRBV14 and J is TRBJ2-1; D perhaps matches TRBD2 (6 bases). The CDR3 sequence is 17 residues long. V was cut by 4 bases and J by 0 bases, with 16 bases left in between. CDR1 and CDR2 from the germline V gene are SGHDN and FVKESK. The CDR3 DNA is TGTGCCAGCAGCCCGATAGGGACTTTCCGCTCCTACAATGAGCAGTTCTTC. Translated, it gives CASSPIGTFRSYNEQFF.

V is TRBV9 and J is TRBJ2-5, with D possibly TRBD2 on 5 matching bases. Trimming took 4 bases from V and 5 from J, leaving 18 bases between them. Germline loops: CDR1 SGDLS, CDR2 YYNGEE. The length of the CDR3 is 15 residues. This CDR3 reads CASSRSGSLGETQYF. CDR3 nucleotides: TGTGCCAGCAGCCGAAGTGGGAGCCTGGGGGAGACCCAGTACTTC.

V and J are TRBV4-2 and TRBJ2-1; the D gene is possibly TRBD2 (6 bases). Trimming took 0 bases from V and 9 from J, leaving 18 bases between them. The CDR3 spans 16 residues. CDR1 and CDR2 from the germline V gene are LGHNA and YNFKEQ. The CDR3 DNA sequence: TGTGCCAGCAGCCAAGACCCCGAGCGGGCCTGGCGTGAGCAGTTCTTC. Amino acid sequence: CASSQDPERAWREQFF.

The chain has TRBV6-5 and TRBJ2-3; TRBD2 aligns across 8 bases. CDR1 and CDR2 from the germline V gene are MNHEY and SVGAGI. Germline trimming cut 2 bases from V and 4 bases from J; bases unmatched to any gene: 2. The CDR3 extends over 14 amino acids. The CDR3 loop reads CASSYLREADTQYF. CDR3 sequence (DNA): TGTGCCAGCAGTTACCTGCGGGAGGCAGATACGCAGTATTTT.

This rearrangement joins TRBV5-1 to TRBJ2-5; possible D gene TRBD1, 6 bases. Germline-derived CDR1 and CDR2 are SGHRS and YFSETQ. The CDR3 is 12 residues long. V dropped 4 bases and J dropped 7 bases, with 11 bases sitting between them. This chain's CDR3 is CASSRKQGTQYF. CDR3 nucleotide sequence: TGCGCCAGCAGCCGCAAACAGGGGACCCAGTACTTC.

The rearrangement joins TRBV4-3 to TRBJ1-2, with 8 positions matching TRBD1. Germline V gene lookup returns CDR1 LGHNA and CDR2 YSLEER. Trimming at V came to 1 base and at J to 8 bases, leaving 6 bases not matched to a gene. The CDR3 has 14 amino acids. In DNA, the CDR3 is TGCGCCAGCAGCCAAGCGACAGGGGTTGACGGCTACACCTTC. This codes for CASSQATGVDGYTF.

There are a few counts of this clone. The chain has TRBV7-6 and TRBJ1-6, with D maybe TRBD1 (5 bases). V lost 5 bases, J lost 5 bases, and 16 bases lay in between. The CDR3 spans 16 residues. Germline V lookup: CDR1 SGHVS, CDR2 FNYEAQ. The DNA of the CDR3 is TGTGCCAGCAGCCTAGAACCGGGGCAGAATAATTCACCCCTCCACTTT. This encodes CASSLEPGQNNSPLHF. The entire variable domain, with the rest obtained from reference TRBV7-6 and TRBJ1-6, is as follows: GAGVSQSPRYKVTKRGQDVALRCDPISGHVSLYWYRQALGQGPEFLTYFNYEAQQDKSGLPNDRFSAERPEGSISTLTIQRTEQRDSAMYRCASSLEPGQNNSPLHFGNGTRLTVT.

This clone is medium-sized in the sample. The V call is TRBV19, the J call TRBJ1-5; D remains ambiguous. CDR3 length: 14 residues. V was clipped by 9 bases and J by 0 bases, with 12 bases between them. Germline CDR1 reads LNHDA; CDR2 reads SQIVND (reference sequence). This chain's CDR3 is CASKTANSNQPQHF. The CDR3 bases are TGTGCCAGCAAGACGGCGAATAGCAATCAGCCCCAGCATTTT.

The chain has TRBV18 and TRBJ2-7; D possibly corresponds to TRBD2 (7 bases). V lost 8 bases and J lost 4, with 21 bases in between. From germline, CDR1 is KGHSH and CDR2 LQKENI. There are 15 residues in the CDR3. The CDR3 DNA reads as TGTGCCAGCCGCAGGGCGGGGGCCGTGGTGTACGAGCAGTACTTC. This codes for CASRRAGAVVYEQYF.

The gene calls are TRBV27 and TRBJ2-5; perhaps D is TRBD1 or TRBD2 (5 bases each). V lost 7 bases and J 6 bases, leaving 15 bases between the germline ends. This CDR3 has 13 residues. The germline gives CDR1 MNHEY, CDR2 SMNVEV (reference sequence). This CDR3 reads CASTGPVEKTQYF. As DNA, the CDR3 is TGTGCCAGCACGGGACCCGTGGAGAAGACCCAGTACTTC.

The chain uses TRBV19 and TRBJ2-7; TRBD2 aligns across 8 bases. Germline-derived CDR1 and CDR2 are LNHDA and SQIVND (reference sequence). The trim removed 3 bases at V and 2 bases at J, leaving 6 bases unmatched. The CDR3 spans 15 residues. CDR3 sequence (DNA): TGTGCCAGTAGTATGGTTGCTAGCGGGCCCTACGAGCAGTACTTC. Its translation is CASSMVASGPYEQYF.

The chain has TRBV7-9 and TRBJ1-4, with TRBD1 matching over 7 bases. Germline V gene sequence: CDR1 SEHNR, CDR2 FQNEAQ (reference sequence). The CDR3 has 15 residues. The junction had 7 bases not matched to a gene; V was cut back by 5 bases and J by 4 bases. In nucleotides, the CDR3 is TGTGCCAGCAGCGCTCCGGGACAGCTTAATGAAAAACTGTTTTTT. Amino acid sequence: CASSAPGQLNEKLFF.

CDR3 nucleotides: TGTGCCAGCAGTTTCTACAAAGACAGCACGGCCCAGCATTTT. Encoded protein: CASSFYKDSTAQHF. The chain combines TRBV28 with TRBJ1-5; TRBD1 is a possible D gene (5 bases). Trimming removed 3 bases from V and 11 bases from J, with 17 bases in between. The CDR3 totals 14 residues. Germline values: CDR1 MDHEN, CDR2 SYDVKM.

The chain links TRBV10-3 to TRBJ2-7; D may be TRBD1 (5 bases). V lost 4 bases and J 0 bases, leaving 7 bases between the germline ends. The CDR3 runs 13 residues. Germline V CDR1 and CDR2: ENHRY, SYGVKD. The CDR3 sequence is CAISVTGSYEQYF. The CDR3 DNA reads TGTGCCATCAGTGTAACAGGCTCCTACGAGCAGTACTTC.

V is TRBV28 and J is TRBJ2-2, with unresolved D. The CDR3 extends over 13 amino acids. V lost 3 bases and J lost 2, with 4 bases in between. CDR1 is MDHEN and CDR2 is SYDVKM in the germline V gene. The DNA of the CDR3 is TGTGCCAGCAGTTTCGTAAACACCGGGGAGCTGTTTTTT. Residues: CASSFVNTGELFF.

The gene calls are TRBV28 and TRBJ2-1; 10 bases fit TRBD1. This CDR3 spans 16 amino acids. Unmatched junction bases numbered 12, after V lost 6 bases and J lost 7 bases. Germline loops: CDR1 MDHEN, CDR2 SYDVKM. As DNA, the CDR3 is TGTGCCAGCAGCTCCCCCGGGACAGGGGTTACAAATGAGCAGTTCTTC. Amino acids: CASSSPGTGVTNEQFF.

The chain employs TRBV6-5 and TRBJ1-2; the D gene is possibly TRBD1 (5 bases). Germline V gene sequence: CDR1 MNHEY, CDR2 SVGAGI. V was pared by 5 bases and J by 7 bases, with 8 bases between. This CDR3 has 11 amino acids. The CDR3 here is CASSQGIGYTF. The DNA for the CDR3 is TGTGCCAGCAGTCAGGGTATTGGCTACACCTTC.